The 26 T cell receptor beta chains listed next were all sequenced from one sample in a study of cytomegalovirus exposure and HLA in healthy donors. The PCR had 60 Vbeta and 13 Jbeta primers. The repertoire was sequenced with immunoSEQ multiplex PCR; TCRdb's copy has only in-frame clones and lacks some. The sample lists 150,000 to 200,000 clones, 83% occurring once. The material sequenced was PBMCs. Receptors were obtained from a man aged 50 to 59 in good health and CMV-seropositive.

This clone has just one count. The chain links TRBV5-1 to TRBJ2-2; 7 bases align to TRBD1. The V segment lost 2 bases and the J segment 0 bases; nucleotides outside the gene matches: 1. CDR3 length: 15 residues. Germline values: CDR1 SGHRS, CDR2 YFSETQ. The CDR3 here is CASSLTGANTGELFF. CDR3 nucleotide sequence: TGCGCCAGCAGCTTAACAGGGGCGAACACCGGGGAGCTGTTTTTT.

The rearrangement uses TRBV4-1 and TRBJ2-5; 7 nucleotides align to TRBD2. With 1 base clipped from V and 4 bases from J, the junction kept 9 bases outside the gene matches. Per the germline V gene, CDR1 is MGHRA and CDR2 is YSYEKL. The CDR3 is 16 amino acids. This CDR3 is CASSQASWLAAETQYF. DNA for the CDR3: TGCGCCAGCAGCCAAGCGTCCTGGCTAGCGGCAGAGACCCAGTACTTC.

The chain recombines TRBV2 with TRBJ2-3; 12 nucleotides match TRBD2. The germline V gene has CDR1 SNHLY and CDR2 FYNNEI. The CDR3 contains 15 residues. Germline trimming cut 8 bases from V and 11 bases from J; bases unmatched to any gene: 14. The CDR3 sequence: CASSPNLAGGLGQYF. In nucleotides, the CDR3 is TGTGCCAGCTCCCCTAACCTAGCGGGAGGGCTGGGGCAGTATTTT.

This clone is a singleton in its sample. This chain connects TRBV19 to TRBJ2-3; TRBD2 matches 9 bases. The germline V gene has CDR1 LNHDA and CDR2 SQIVND (reference sequence). The CDR3 consists of 13 residues. The V segment lost 4 bases and the J segment 6 bases; nucleotides outside the gene matches: 2. CDR3: CASSKRGADTQYF. Written as DNA, the CDR3 is TGTGCCAGTAGTAAGCGGGGGGCCGATACGCAGTATTTT. The entire variable domain, with the rest obtained from reference TRBV19 and TRBJ2-3, is as follows: DGGITQSPKYLFRKEGQNVTLSCEQNLNHDAMYWYRQDPGQGLRLIYYSQIVNDFQKGDIAEGYSVSREKKESFPLTVTSAQKNPTAFYLCASSKRGADTQYFGPGTRLTVL.

The gene calls are TRBV4-1 and TRBJ2-1; 11 bases line up with TRBD1. Germline loops: CDR1 MGHRA, CDR2 YSYEKL. CDR3 size: 13 residues. J was trimmed by 9 bases and V by 8 bases; bases with no gene match: 6. In DNA, the CDR3 is TGCGCCAGCCTTGGACAGGGGGCAAGTGAGCAGTTCTTC. The encoded protein is CASLGQGASEQFF.

For the CDR3, the DNA is TGTGCCAGCAGCTTGACTAGCGGGGCCTACGAGCAGTACTTC. It translates to CASSLTSGAYEQYF. The gene calls are TRBV7-6 and TRBJ2-7; TRBD2 matches 11 bases. After removal of 3 bases from V and 2 bases from J, the junction contained 0 bases not matched to a gene. Looked up from germline, CDR1 is SGHVS and CDR2 is FNYEAQ. This CDR3 spans 14 amino acids. Based on the CDR3 plus reference TRBV7-6 and TRBJ2-7, the full variable domain is GAGVSQSPRYKVTKRGQDVALRCDPISGHVSLYWYRQALGQGPEFLTYFNYEAQQDKSGLPNDRFSAERPEGSISTLTIQRTEQRDSAMYRCASSLTSGAYEQYFGPGTRLTVT.

The chain has TRBV27 and TRBJ2-7, with 10 bases matching TRBD2. The ends lost 3 bases at V and 0 bases at J; junction bases unmatched: 5. The CDR3 is made up of 16 amino acids. Germline assignment: CDR1 MNHEY and CDR2 SMNVEV (reference sequence). This CDR3 is CASSFLAGGDSYEQYF. The DNA of the CDR3 is TGTGCCAGCAGTTTTTTAGCGGGAGGAGACTCCTACGAGCAGTACTTC.

The V and J genes are TRBV5-4 and TRBJ2-7, with TRBD1 matching 7 bases. The ends lost 4 bases at V and 0 bases at J; junction bases unmatched: 4. CDR1 SGHNT and CDR2 YYREEE come from the germline V gene (reference sequence). CDR3 length: 14 residues. As DNA, the CDR3 is TGTGCCAGCAGCGGGGCAGGGGGCTCCTACGAGCAGTACTTC. Residues: CASSGAGGSYEQYF.

The chain couples TRBV9 to TRBJ2-7; possibly TRBD1 for D (5 bases). The CDR3 extends over 14 amino acids. V lost 1 base and J lost 7, with 15 bases in between. Germline CDR1 and CDR2: SGDLS and YYNGEE. The CDR3 DNA reads TGTGCCAGCAGCGTATCCCTGGGGCAGGATGAGCAGTACTTC. Its translation: CASSVSLGQDEQYF.

The rearrangement uses TRBV7-2 and TRBJ1-6; 9 bases are shared with TRBD1. Germline loops: CDR1 SGHTA, CDR2 FQGNSA. With V trimmed by 1 base and J by 10 bases, 11 bases remained unmatched. The length of the CDR3 is 17 residues. The CDR3 DNA sequence: TGTGCCAGCAGCTTAGTTGGTTCTGGGACAGGGACCTCACCCCTCCACTTT. Protein product: CASSLVGSGTGTSPLHF.

The chain uses TRBV14 and TRBJ2-5; the match to TRBD1 covers 8 bases. V lost 0 bases to trimming and J lost 2 bases; unmatched junction nucleotides: 5. The CDR3 has 16 residues. Germline values: CDR1 SGHDN, CDR2 FVKESK. This CDR3 is CASSQDKRTGQETQYF. In nucleotides, the CDR3 is TGTGCCAGCAGCCAAGATAAGCGGACAGGGCAAGAGACCCAGTACTTC.

This chain joins TRBV5-4 and TRBJ2-7; the D gene is possibly TRBD2 (5 bases). CDR1 and CDR2 from the germline V gene are SGHNT and YYREEE (reference sequence). Trimming took 5 bases from V and 5 from J, leaving 20 bases between them. This CDR3 comprises 15 residues. CDR3 protein: CASRLSNQHGDEQYF. CDR3 nucleotides: TGTGCCAGCAGACTTAGCAACCAGCACGGGGACGAGCAGTACTTC.

Notes on this clone: Other nucleotide sequences from this sample produce the same CDR3. This chain uses TRBV28 with TRBJ1-2; D ambiguous. Trimming took 3 bases from V and 3 from J, leaving 23 bases between them. The length of the CDR3 is 18 residues. Germline V gene sequence: CDR1 MDHEN, CDR2 SYDVKM. The CDR3 region is CASSLGGLLLGVDYGYTF. CDR3 coding DNA: TGTGCCAGCAGTTTGGGAGGGCTCCTTCTAGGTGTAGACTATGGCTACACCTTC.

This rearrangement joins TRBV5-1 to TRBJ2-4; tentatively, D is TRBD2 (7 bases). Trimming removed 4 bases from V and 7 bases from J, with 18 bases in between. The CDR3 totals 15 residues. In germline, CDR1 is SGHRS, CDR2 YFSETQ. DNA for the CDR3: TGCGCCAGCAGCCGGGACGGGGGGCTGGAGAACATTCAGTACTTC. This translates into CASSRDGGLENIQYF.

V usage is TRBV7-2 and J usage is TRBJ1-2; D is unclear. This CDR3 comprises 16 residues. V was pared by 0 bases and J by 4 bases, with 15 bases between. In germline, CDR1 is SGHTA, CDR2 FQGNSA. CDR3: CASSLAVSMGVYGYTF. In DNA, the CDR3 is TGTGCCAGCAGCTTAGCGGTCAGTATGGGCGTCTATGGCTACACCTTC.

This clone came up a few times. The V gene is TRBV5-1, the J gene TRBJ2-7, with a possible D match to TRBD1 (6 bases). The CDR3 is 13 residues long. CDR1 and CDR2 (germline): SGHRS, YFSETQ. Trimming took off 4 bases at V and 2 bases at J, with 10 bases between the two ends. The CDR3 here is CASSAGQTYEQYF. The DNA of the CDR3 is TGCGCCAGCAGCGCCGGACAGACCTACGAGCAGTACTTC.

The chain uses TRBV7-2 and TRBJ2-2, with D possibly being TRBD2 (5 bases). Germline CDR1 and CDR2: SGHTA and FQGNSA. Trimming took off 5 bases at V and 2 bases at J, with 12 bases between the two ends. The CDR3 runs to 15 residues. DNA of the CDR3: TGTGCCAGCAGCCGCAGCGGAGGTAACACCGGGGAGCTGTTTTTT. Encoded protein: CASSRSGGNTGELFF.

The chain carries TRBV25-1 and TRBJ2-3; 10 bases match TRBD2. V shed 5 bases, J shed 1 base, and the junction held 3 bases outside the gene matches. In germline, CDR1 is MGHDK, CDR2 SYGVNS. The CDR3 runs to 15 residues. The CDR3 here is CASSSGLAGTDTQYF. For the CDR3, the DNA is TGTGCCAGCAGTTCCGGACTAGCGGGCACAGATACGCAGTATTTT.

This clone has only a few counts. The CDR3 sequence: CASTFGQGGNTIYF. The CDR3 DNA is TGTGCCAGCACCTTCGGACAGGGAGGAAACACCATATATTTT. The chain is built from TRBV7-2 and TRBJ1-3, with 8 bases identical to TRBD1. Per germline, CDR1 SGHTA and CDR2 FQGNSA. This CDR3 contains 14 residues. Trimming removed 7 bases from V and 4 bases from J; junction bases left unmatched: 6.

The chain employs TRBV7-8 and TRBJ2-2; possible D gene TRBD2, 5 bases. This CDR3 spans 13 amino acids. Germline values: CDR1 SGHVS, CDR2 FQNEAQ. Trimming stripped 10 bases from V and 0 bases from J, with 9 bases between. CDR3 amino acids: CAIGLTNTGELFF. CDR3 sequence (DNA): TGTGCCATAGGACTGACGAACACCGGGGAGCTGTTTTTT.

This chain joins TRBV18 and TRBJ2-5, with 13 bases lining up with TRBD2. The CDR3 is made up of 16 amino acids. J lost 4 bases, V lost 5 bases, and 7 bases had no gene match. From germline, CDR1 is KGHSH and CDR2 LQKENI. The CDR3 is CASSSPGLAGSETQYF. Here the CDR3 DNA reads TGTGCCAGCTCATCTCCGGGACTAGCGGGATCAGAGACCCAGTACTTC.

The chain employs TRBV28 and TRBJ1-2; D is unclear. Trimming removed 7 bases from V and 8 bases from J, with 14 bases in between. The CDR3 extends over 12 amino acids. The V gene's germline CDR1 is MDHEN and CDR2 SYDVKM. CDR3 protein: CASNPTPGGYTF. For the CDR3, the DNA is TGTGCCAGCAACCCTACCCCGGGGGGCTACACCTTC.

This chain links TRBV5-6 with TRBJ2-7; a weak D match, TRBD2 (6 bases). Germline CDR1 is SGHDT and CDR2 is YYEEEE. Trimming stripped 4 bases from V and 2 bases from J, with 19 bases between. There are 16 residues in the CDR3. CDR3 sequence: CASSGGTDQLTYEQYF. The CDR3 coding sequence is TGTGCCAGCAGCGGAGGGACGGACCAGTTGACCTACGAGCAGTACTTC.

The rearrangement uses TRBV7-3 and TRBJ2-1; a possible D gene is TRBD2 (6 bases). CDR1 SGHTA and CDR2 FQGTGA come from the germline V gene. Trimming stripped 5 bases from V and 5 bases from J, with 13 bases between. This CDR3 comprises 14 residues. The chain's CDR3 is CASSLGRSDNEQFF. The CDR3 nucleotides are TGTGCCAGCAGCCTAGGGAGGAGCGACAATGAGCAGTTCTTC. The whole variable domain, remainder taken from reference TRBV7-3 and TRBJ2-1, is GAGVSQTPSNKVTEKGKYVELRCDPISGHTALYWYRQSLGQGPEFLIYFQGTGAADDSGLPNDRFFAVRPEGSVSTLKIQRTERGDSAVYLCASSLGRSDNEQFFGPGTRLTVL.

The J gene is TRBJ2-2, the V gene TRBV2, with D perhaps TRBD2 (6 bases). V lost 7 bases and J 1 base, leaving 10 bases between the germline ends. The CDR3 has 14 amino acids. Germline V CDR1 and CDR2: SNHLY, FYNNEI. The CDR3 protein is CASTSGVNTGELFF. The CDR3 bases are TGTGCCAGCACCTCGGGGGTGAACACCGGGGAGCTGTTTTTT. Full variable domain (missing parts from reference TRBV2 and TRBJ2-2): EPEVTQTPSHQVTQMGQEVILRCVPISNHLYFYWYRQILGQKVEFLVSFYNNEISEKSEIFDDQFSVERPDGSNFTLKIRSTKLEDSAMYFCASTSGVNTGELFFGEGSRLTVL.

This clone turned up a few times. The gene calls are TRBV7-8 and TRBJ2-1; 10 nucleotides line up with TRBD2. After removal of 1 base from V and 3 bases from J, the junction contained 9 bases not matched to a gene. This CDR3 has 18 amino acids. Germline V gives CDR1 SGHVS, CDR2 FQNEAQ. CDR3 DNA sequence: TGTGCCAGCAGCTTAGTGTTAGCGGGGGGCAGAATCTACAATGAGCAGTTCTTC. Its translation: CASSLVLAGGRIYNEQFF.